The T cell receptor (beta chain) described here comes from a study of spatial heterogeneity in lung cancer. Study-wide points: TCRs found ubiquitously expanded in tumor appeared in blood more at resection than at follow-up.

As to time point: sample taken at primary tumor resection. Sequencing of whole RNA from tumor, nontumor lung or frozen PBMC involved no sorting. Trimming pared 8 bases from V and 1 base from J, leaving 6 bases between. The CDR3 extends over 12 amino acids. Germline values: CDR1 MNHEY, CDR2 SVGEGT. Details on this clonotype: Its antigen is still unknown.

MiXCR, run by TCRdb on the 5' RACE reads, gives a single entry per CDR3 protein. The sample holds tens of thousands of distinct CDR3 sequences; 13% are singletons and the top ten take 7.2%. The sequence was obtained from a male donor with early-stage non-small cell lung cancer. The sequencing here drew on PBMCs, taken at surgery. The rearrangement joins TRBV6-2 or TRBV6-3 to TRBJ1-5; no clear D. For the CDR3, the DNA is TGTGCCAGCGGTCGGAGCAATCAGCCCCAGCATTTT. Translating gives CASGRSNQPQHF.